The entry below gives a single TCR beta chain sequence along with its context. Its target is not known. RNA transcripts served as the template for amplifying TCR beta CDR3 regions. First-round RT-PCR with HTBI primers amplified the TCR CDR3 region. TCRdb re-derived calls from the multiplex PCR reads in MiXCR, one entry per CDR3 protein. The repertoire has some 530,000 distinct CDR3 sequences, about 22% of them found once; the top ten carry approximately 49%. CDR1 is WSHSY, CDR2 SAAADI, per germline. This CDR3 is 17 amino acids long. J gave up 6 bases and V 5 bases, and 12 bases lay outside the gene matches. Clinical symptoms, serum thyroxine and TRAb, thyroid ultrasound and orbital computed tomography together formed the diagnostic basis. Out of around 10 ml of fresh peripheral blood came the PBMCs. This sample stems from a study of T cells in Graves' hyperthyroidism and ophthalmopathy. Study context: Peripheral blood was taken when the disease was first diagnosed, before any treatment began.

Study-level findings and limits: Progression to ophthalmopathy was predicted a median of approximately seven months early.

The sample comprised blood. The chain uses TRBV10-2 and TRBJ2-1; TRBD2 agrees at 11 bases. The source is a woman between 65 and 79 years old with Graves' ophthalmopathy. DNA of the CDR3: TGCGCCAGCAGTAGACTAGCGGGAAGCCCCGGGGGCAATGAGCAGTTCTTC. Its translation is CASSRLAGSPGGNEQFF.